The clone carrying this TCR beta chain was observed a few times. This sample stems from a study of blood T cell repertoires in COVID-19. Study-wide background: Sites across the United States, Italy and Spain contributed samples from acute and convalescent COVID-19. PBMCs, B-cell-depleted T cells, or T cells were the source of the cDNA or gDNA that made up the material.

This CDR3 is 18 amino acids long. Germline V gives CDR1 MGHDK, CDR2 SYGVNS. V was clipped by 0 bases and J by 0 bases, with 17 bases between them. Original data processing: Counts of nucleated cells, estimated from reference gene primer amplification, were obtained. Clones were sequenced by immunoSEQ multiplex PCR, and TCRdb holds only the in-frame ones, with some missing. Clone size and the V and J calls come from that table; the DNA yielded D and trimming. The sample records some 57,000 clones, about 87% being singletons. The sequencing sample was made of peripheral blood. This chain joins TRBV25-1 and TRBJ1-1; unclear D gene. The TCR originated in a man between 65 and 85 years old with acute or convalescent COVID-19. The CDR3 DNA is TGTGCCAGCAGTGAATATCTAAACCCTCTCGACTTGAACACTGAAGCTTTCTTT. It yields the protein CASSEYLNPLDLNTEAFF.